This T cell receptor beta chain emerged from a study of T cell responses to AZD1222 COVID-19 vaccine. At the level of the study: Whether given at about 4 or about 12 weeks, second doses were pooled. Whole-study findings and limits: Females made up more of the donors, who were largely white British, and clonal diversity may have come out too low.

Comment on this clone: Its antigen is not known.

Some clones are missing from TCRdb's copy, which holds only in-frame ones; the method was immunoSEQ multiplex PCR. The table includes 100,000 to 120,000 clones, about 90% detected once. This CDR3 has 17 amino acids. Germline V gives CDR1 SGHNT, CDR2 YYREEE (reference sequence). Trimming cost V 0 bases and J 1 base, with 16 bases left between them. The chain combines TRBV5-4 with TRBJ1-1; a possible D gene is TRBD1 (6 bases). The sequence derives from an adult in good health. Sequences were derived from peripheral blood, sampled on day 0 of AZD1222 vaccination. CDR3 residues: CASSLGTVGAANTEAFF. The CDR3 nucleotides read TGTGCCAGCAGCTTGGGGACAGTTGGCGCTGCGAACACTGAAGCTTTCTTT.